This T cell receptor beta chain was found in a study of CD8 T cells in ankylosing spondylitis. General study findings and limits: Blood of patients with ankylosing spondylitis appeared to be characterized by a TCR beta motif of eight highly homologous variants.

As regards this clonotype: Its cognate antigen is unknown.

CDR3 size: 15 residues. With 2 bases removed from V and 1 base from J, the gap between germline ends came to 9 bases. CDR1 KGHSH and CDR2 LQKENI come from the germline V gene. TCRdb reanalysed the 5' RACE reads using MiXCR and keeps one entry per CDR3 protein. The data show fewer than 400,000 distinct CDR3 sequences, around 22% seen once. This TCR derives from a male donor with ankylosing spondylitis. This sequence joins TRBV18 and TRBJ1-5; D not resolved. Material: blood, either unsorted or a sorted T cell fraction (not recorded which). The CDR3 DNA reads TGTGCCAGCTCACCAGTCGTGGGCAGCAATCAGCCCCAGCATTTT. Translation: CASSPVVGSNQPQHF.